Following are 20 T cell receptor beta chains from one sample sequenced in a study of Ad26.COV2.S vaccination and SARS-CoV-2 variants. The assay was immunoSEQ multiplex PCR, and TCRdb's table has in-frame clones only and misses some. Among some 330,000 clones listed, under 90% were seen once. Described treatment: 15 to 20 received Ad26.COV2.S at low or high dose, single or two shots; about 5 received placebo; per-sample allocation not given. Samples were taken on day 63 after the first vaccine or placebo injection. This sample comprised peripheral blood, obtained in a trial of Ad26.COV2.S vaccine versus placebo. The receptors were sampled from a person between 18 and 59 years old who received the Ad26.COV2.S COVID-19 vaccine or a placebo.

The gene calls are TRBV6-5 and TRBJ2-7, with a tentative D call TRBD1 (6 bases). The V gene's germline CDR1 is MNHEY and CDR2 SVGAGI. The length of the CDR3 is 14 residues. Trimming left V 0 bases short and J 6 bases short, with 12 bases between. The CDR3 bases are TGTGCCAGCAGTTACTCAACAGGGTCCGGCGAGCAGTACGTC. Amino acid sequence: CASSYSTGSGEQYV.

The chain carries TRBV3-1 (or the pseudogene TRBV3-2) and TRBJ1-5, with D hard to call. From germline, CDR1 is LGHDT and CDR2 YNNKEL (reference sequence). The V end was cut by 2 bases, the J end by 5 bases, with 19 bases between. The CDR3 is 17 amino acids. CDR3 DNA sequence: TGTGCCAGCAGCCAACAATCGACCGGGGAGAGGGATCAGCCCCAGCATTTT. Amino acid sequence: CASSQQSTGERDQPQHF.

The gene calls are TRBV28 and TRBJ1-5, with a weak D call TRBD1 (5 bases). Germline V lookup: CDR1 MDHEN, CDR2 SYDVKM. Deletions cut 5 bases from V and 12 bases from J, with 14 bases between. The CDR3 spans 12 residues. The CDR3 region has the DNA TGTGCCAGCAGTCACACACAGGCGAACCAGCATTTT. Protein sequence: CASSHTQANQHF.

V gene TRBV10-2 combines with J gene TRBJ1-4, with D unresolved. Germline loops: CDR1 WSHSY, CDR2 SAAADI. The germline V and J ends were trimmed by 2 bases and 8 bases, with 6 bases remaining between them. The CDR3 has 12 residues. CDR3 amino acids: CASSENREKLFF. CDR3 sequence (DNA): TGCGCCAGCAGTGAGAATCGGGAAAAACTGTTTTTT.

The V call is TRBV7-9, the J call TRBJ1-1; the D is unclear. This CDR3 is built from 14 residues. V was pared by 2 bases and J by 3 bases, with 10 bases between. Germline values: CDR1 SEHNR, CDR2 FQNEAQ (reference sequence). CDR3 in DNA: TGTGCCAGCAGCTTACTCCTCCTCGACACTGAAGCTTTCTTT. The encoded protein is CASSLLLLDTEAFF.

V is TRBV28 and J is TRBJ2-1; D gene uncertain. This CDR3 spans 12 amino acids. With 3 bases removed from V and 6 bases from J, the gap between germline ends came to 6 bases. Germline values: CDR1 MDHEN, CDR2 SYDVKM. The CDR3 DNA sequence: TGTGCCAGCAGTTTTTTAGGCAATGAGCAGTTCTTC. As protein: CASSFLGNEQFF.

This clone was found a few times. The chain uses TRBV18 and TRBJ1-1; unclear D gene. V lost 0 bases, J lost 7 bases, and 15 bases lay in between. Germline loops: CDR1 KGHSH, CDR2 LQKENI. This CDR3 has 15 amino acids. Here the CDR3 reads CASSPPGIYGIEAFF. CDR3 nucleotides: TGTGCCAGCTCACCACCAGGAATTTACGGCATTGAAGCTTTCTTT.

The chain recombines TRBV7-4 with TRBJ2-4, with 7 bases aligning to TRBD1. J was trimmed by 8 bases and V by 7 bases; bases with no gene match: 8. This CDR3 has 13 amino acids. The V gene's germline CDR1 is SGHVT and CDR2 SQSDAQ. CDR3: CASTRQGWDIQYF. The CDR3 DNA sequence: TGTGCCAGCACCAGACAGGGCTGGGACATTCAGTACTTC.

The chain combines TRBV30 with TRBJ2-3; D gene uncertain. V lost 2 bases, J lost 2 bases, and 5 bases lay in between. This CDR3 is 12 amino acids long. In germline, CDR1 is GTSNPN, CDR2 SVGIG (reference sequence). For the CDR3, the DNA is TGTGCCTGGAGTCCCACCACAGATACGCAGTATTTT. Protein sequence: CAWSPTTDTQYF.

The chain uses TRBV5-6 and TRBJ2-2, with TRBD1 matching over 8 bases. There are 15 residues in the CDR3. Germline CDR1 is SGHDT and CDR2 is YYEEEE. V lost 3 bases, J lost 1 base, and 2 bases stayed unmatched. In DNA form, the CDR3 reads TGTGCCAGCAGCTCGACAGGGGTGAACACCGGGGAGCTGTTTTTT. Translated, it gives CASSSTGVNTGELFF.

The gene calls are TRBV5-6 and TRBJ1-5; D is undetermined. Per the germline V gene, CDR1 is SGHDT and CDR2 is YYEEEE. There are 13 residues in the CDR3. The V end lost 0 bases, the J end lost 4 bases, and 5 bases lay between the germline ends. The CDR3 DNA reads TGTGCCAGCAGCTTGGGCACAAATCAGCCCCAGCATTTT. This translates into CASSLGTNQPQHF.

V usage is TRBV7-9 and J usage is TRBJ1-1, with 7 bases aligning to TRBD1. The germline V gene has CDR1 SEHNR and CDR2 FQNEAQ (reference sequence). V shed 7 bases and J 6 bases; nucleotides not matched to a gene: 14. This CDR3 has 15 amino acids. CDR3 loop: CASINYARQGAEAFF. The CDR3, as DNA: TGTGCCAGCATTAATTATGCCCGACAGGGCGCTGAAGCTTTCTTT. Using reference TRBV7-9 and TRBJ1-1 for the parts outside the CDR3, the full variable domain is DTGVSQNPRHKITKRGQNVTFRCDPISEHNRLYWYRQTLGQGPEFLTYFQNEAQLEKSRLLSDRFSAERPKGSFSTLEIQRTEQGDSAMYLCASINYARQGAEAFFGQGTRLTVV.

V is TRBV5-1 and J is TRBJ2-3; a weak D match, TRBD1 (5 bases). The CDR3 is made up of 14 amino acids. Trimming left V 1 base short and J 0 bases short, with 6 bases between. Germline CDR1 and CDR2: SGHRS and YFSETQ. The CDR3 region is CASSLRTSTDTQYF. For the CDR3, the DNA is TGCGCCAGCAGCTTGCGGACAAGCACAGATACGCAGTATTTT.

The chain joins TRBV19 to TRBJ1-1; no clear D gene. V lost 3 bases, J lost 8 bases, and 13 bases lay in between. CDR1 and CDR2 (germline): LNHDA, SQIVND (reference sequence). The CDR3 runs 13 residues. This CDR3 is CASSMFLEEEAFF. For the CDR3, the DNA is TGTGCCAGTAGTATGTTTTTAGAAGAAGAAGCTTTCTTT.

The chain has TRBV7-2 and TRBJ2-3; D is perhaps TRBD1 (7 bases). This CDR3 region has 13 residues. Germline V gene sequence: CDR1 SGHTA, CDR2 FQGNSA. The V end lost 3 bases, the J end lost 5 bases, and 9 bases lay between the germline ends. The CDR3: CASSFQGGDTQYF. For the CDR3, the DNA is TGTGCCAGCAGCTTCCAGGGGGGAGATACGCAGTATTTT.

The V gene is TRBV7-8, the J gene TRBJ1-2; TRBD1 agrees at 7 bases. The CDR3 totals 15 residues. The germline V gene has CDR1 SGHVS and CDR2 FQNEAQ. V dropped 2 bases and J dropped 5; count of bases not matched to a gene: 8. CDR3 residues: CASSLKWQGGYGYTF. The CDR3 nucleotides are TGTGCCAGCAGCTTAAAATGGCAGGGGGGTTATGGCTACACCTTC.

This chain uses TRBV29-1 with TRBJ1-3, with a tentative D call TRBD1 (6 bases). V dropped 4 bases and J dropped 4 bases, with 8 bases sitting between them. From germline, CDR1 is SQVTM and CDR2 ANQGSEA. The CDR3 runs 12 residues. CDR3 nucleotide sequence: TGCAGCGTTGGAGGGGGGGGAAACACCATATATTTT. Its translation is CSVGGGGNTIYF.

The rearrangement joins TRBV27 to TRBJ2-7; tentatively, D is TRBD1 or TRBD2 (6 bases each). The CDR3 covers 14 residues. With 6 bases removed from V and 2 bases from J, the gap between germline ends came to 14 bases. Per germline, CDR1 MNHEY and CDR2 SMNVEV (reference sequence). CDR3 nucleotide sequence: TGTGCCAGCAGACTCAAGGGGGGACCCTACGAGCAGTACTTC. This gives the protein CASRLKGGPYEQYF.

The chain carries TRBV2 and TRBJ1-1; D is unresolved. The length of the CDR3 is 14 residues. Looked up from germline, CDR1 is SNHLY and CDR2 is FYNNEI. Trimming removed 1 base from V and 0 bases from J, with 6 bases in between. The CDR3 DNA sequence: TGTGCCAGCAGTGAAGAGAGGATGAACACTGAAGCTTTCTTT. Amino acid sequence: CASSEERMNTEAFF.

This chain joins TRBV7-9 and TRBJ1-1; 8 nucleotides align to TRBD1. Unmatched junction bases numbered 4, after V lost 4 bases and J lost 3 bases. The CDR3 consists of 14 residues. CDR1 and CDR2 (germline): SEHNR, FQNEAQ (reference sequence). The CDR3 loop is CASSSLTGDTEAFF. For the CDR3, the DNA is TGTGCCAGCAGCTCGCTGACAGGGGACACTGAAGCTTTCTTT.